This T cell receptor (beta chain) was captured by sequencing in a study of shared clonotypes between healthy human individuals. Study-wide results and limits: Lower generation probabilities were found for non-shared clonotypes than for those shared by all four donors. Only blood was sampled, and tissue TCR repertoires likely differ from blood ones.

An even split of each subset's genomic DNA across several immunoSEQ plates was performed. Profiling relied on immunoSEQ multiplex PCR, and the TCRdb table lists in-frame clones only, not all of them. The sample holds more than 2,000,000 clones; around nine tenths are singletons and the top ten take around 0.14%. None of the donors, who were healthy HIV-negative adults, had recently had acute infections or vaccinations. The trim removed 6 bases at V and 2 bases at J, leaving 4 bases unmatched. Germline V gives CDR1 MGHDK, CDR2 SYGVNS. This CDR3 comprises 15 residues. Concerning this clone: Its antigen is undetermined.

The source of this sequence is a man in his late teens or twenties in good health. The chain joins TRBV25-1 to TRBJ2-7, with 13 bases identical to TRBD2. Sequenced sample: naive CD4+ T cells sorted from blood. As for subset: CD45RA+ positively selected. The CDR3 nucleotides read TGTGCCAGCAGCCGGGGACTAGCGGGAACCTACGAGCAGTACTTC. It specifies CASSRGLAGTYEQYF.